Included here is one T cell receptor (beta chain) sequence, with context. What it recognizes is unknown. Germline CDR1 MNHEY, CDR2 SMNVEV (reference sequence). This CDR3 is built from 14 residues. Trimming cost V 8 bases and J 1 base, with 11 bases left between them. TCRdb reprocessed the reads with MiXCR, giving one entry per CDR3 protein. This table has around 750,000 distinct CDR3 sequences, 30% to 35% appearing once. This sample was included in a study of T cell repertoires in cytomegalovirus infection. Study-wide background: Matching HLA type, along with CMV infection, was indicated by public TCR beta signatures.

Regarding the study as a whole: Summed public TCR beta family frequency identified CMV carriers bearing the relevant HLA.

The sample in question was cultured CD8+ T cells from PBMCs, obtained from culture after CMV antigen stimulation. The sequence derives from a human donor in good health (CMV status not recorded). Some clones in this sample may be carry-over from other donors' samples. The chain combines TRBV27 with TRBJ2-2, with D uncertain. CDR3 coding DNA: TGTGCCAGCGGGGTCCTCTTGAACACCGGGGAGCTGTTTTTT. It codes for CASGVLLNTGELFF.